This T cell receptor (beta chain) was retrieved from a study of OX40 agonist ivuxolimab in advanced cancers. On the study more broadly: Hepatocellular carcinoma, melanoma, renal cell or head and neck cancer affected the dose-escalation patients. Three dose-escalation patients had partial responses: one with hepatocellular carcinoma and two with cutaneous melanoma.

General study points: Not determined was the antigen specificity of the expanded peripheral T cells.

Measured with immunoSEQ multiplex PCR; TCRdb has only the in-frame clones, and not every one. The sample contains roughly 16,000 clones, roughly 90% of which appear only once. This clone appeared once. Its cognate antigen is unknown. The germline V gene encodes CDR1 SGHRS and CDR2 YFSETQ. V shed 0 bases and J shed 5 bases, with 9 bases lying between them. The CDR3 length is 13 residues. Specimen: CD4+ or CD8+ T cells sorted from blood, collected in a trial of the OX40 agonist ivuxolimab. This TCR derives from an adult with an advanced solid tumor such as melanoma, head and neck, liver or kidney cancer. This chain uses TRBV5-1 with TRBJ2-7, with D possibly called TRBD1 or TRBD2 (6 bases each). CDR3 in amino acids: CASSLAGADEQYF. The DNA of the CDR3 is TGCGCCAGCAGCTTGGCGGGGGCGGACGAGCAGTACTTC.